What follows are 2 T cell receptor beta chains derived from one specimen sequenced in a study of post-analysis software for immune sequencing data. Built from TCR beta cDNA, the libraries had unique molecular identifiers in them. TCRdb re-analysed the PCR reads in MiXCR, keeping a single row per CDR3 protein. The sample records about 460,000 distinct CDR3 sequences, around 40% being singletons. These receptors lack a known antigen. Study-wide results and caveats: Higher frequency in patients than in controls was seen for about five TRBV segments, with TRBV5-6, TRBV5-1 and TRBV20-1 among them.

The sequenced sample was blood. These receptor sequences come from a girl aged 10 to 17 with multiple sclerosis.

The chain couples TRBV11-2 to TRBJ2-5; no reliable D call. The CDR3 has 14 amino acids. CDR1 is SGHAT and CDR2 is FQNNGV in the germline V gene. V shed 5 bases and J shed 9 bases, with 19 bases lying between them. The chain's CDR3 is CASSGSLQPESQYF. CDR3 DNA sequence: TGTGCCAGCAGCGGCAGCCTCCAACCGGAGTCCCAGTACTTC.

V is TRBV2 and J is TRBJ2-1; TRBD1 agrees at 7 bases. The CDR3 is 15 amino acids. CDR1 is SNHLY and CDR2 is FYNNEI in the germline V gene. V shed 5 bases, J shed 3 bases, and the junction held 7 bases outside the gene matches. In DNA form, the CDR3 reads TGTGCCAGCAGTAAGGGGGCCTGGGGCTACAATGAGCAGTTCTTC. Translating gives CASSKGAWGYNEQFF.